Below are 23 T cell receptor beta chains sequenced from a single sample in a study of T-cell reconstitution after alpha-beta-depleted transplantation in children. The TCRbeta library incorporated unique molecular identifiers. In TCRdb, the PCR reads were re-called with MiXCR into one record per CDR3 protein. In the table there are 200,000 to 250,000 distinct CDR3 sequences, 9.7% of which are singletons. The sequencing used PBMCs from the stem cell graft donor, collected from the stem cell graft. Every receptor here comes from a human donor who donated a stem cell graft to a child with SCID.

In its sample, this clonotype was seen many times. CDR3 sequence (DNA): TGTGCCACCAGCAGAGATCGGGGACTAGCGGGGGGGCCCTACAATGAGCAGTTCTTC. Its protein product is CATSRDRGLAGGPYNEQFF. The chain combines TRBV15 with TRBJ2-1, with 16 bases lining up with TRBD2. V trimming: 0 bases; J trimming: 2 bases; junction bases outside the gene matches: 4. CDR1 is LNHNV and CDR2 is YYDKDF in the germline V gene (reference sequence). This CDR3 region has 19 residues.

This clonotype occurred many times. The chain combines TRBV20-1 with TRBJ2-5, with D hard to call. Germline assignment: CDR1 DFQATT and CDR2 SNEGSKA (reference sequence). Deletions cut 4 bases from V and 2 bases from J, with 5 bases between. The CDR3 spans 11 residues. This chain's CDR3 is CSAKAQETQYF. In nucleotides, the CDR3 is TGCAGTGCTAAAGCTCAAGAGACCCAGTACTTC.

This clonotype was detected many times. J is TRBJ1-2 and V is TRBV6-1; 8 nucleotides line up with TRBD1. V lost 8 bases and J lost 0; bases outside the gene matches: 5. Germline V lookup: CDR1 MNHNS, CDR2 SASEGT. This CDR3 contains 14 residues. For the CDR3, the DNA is TGTGCCAGCGGACAGGGCAGAGCTAACTATGGCTACACCTTC. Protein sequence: CASGQGRANYGYTF.

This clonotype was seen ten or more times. Written as DNA, the CDR3 is TGTGCCAGCAGTCCCCTGGCACGTGGCTACACCTTC. This sequence encodes CASSPLARGYTF. The V gene is TRBV28, the J gene TRBJ1-2; D call uncertain. The CDR3 runs 12 residues. The germline V gene encodes CDR1 MDHEN and CDR2 SYDVKM. With 5 bases removed from V and 7 bases from J, the gap between germline ends came to 11 bases.

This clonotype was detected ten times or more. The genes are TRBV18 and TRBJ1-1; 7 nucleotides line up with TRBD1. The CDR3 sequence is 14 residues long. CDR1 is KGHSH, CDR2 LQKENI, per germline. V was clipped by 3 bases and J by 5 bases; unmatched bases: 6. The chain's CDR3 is CASSPLGRGTEAFF. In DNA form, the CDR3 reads TGTGCCAGCTCACCCCTGGGCAGGGGGACTGAAGCTTTCTTT. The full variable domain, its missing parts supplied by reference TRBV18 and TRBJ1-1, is NAGVMQNPRHLVRRRGQEARLRCSPMKGHSHVYWYRQLPEEGLKFMVYLQKENIIDESGMPKERFSAEFPKEGPSILRIQQVVRGDSAAYFCASSPLGRGTEAFFGQGTRLTVV.

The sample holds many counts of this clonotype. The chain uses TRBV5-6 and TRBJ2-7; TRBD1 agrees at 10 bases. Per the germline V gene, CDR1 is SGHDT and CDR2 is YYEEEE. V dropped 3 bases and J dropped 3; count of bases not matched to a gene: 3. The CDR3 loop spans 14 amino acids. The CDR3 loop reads CASSWDRGHYEQYF. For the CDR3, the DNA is TGTGCCAGCAGCTGGGACAGGGGTCACTACGAGCAGTACTTC. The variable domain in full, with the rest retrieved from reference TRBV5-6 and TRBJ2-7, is DAGVTQSPTHLIKTRGQQVTLRCSPKSGHDTVSWYQQALGQGPQFIFQYYEEEERQRGNFPDRFSGHQFPNYSSELNVNALLLGDSALYLCASSWDRGHYEQYFGPGTRLTVT.

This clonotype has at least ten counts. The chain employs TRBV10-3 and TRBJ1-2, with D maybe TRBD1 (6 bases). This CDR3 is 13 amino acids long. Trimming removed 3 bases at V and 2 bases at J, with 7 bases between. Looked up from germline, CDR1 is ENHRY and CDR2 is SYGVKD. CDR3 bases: TGTGCCATCAGTGATGACAGGAACTATGGCTACACCTTC. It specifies CAISDDRNYGYTF.

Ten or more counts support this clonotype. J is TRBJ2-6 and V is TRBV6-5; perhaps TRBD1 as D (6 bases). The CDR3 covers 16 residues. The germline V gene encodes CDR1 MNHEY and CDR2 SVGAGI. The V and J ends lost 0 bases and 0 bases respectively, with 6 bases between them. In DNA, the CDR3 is TGTGCCAGCAGTTACTCGACAGGCTCTGGGGCCAACGTCCTGACTTTC. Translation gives CASSYSTGSGANVLTF.

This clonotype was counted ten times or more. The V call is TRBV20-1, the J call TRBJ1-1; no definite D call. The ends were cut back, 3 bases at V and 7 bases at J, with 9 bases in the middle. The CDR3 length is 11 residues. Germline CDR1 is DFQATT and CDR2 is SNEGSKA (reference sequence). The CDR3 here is CSARPGFEAFF. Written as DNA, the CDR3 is TGCAGTGCTAGGCCTGGATTTGAAGCTTTCTTT.

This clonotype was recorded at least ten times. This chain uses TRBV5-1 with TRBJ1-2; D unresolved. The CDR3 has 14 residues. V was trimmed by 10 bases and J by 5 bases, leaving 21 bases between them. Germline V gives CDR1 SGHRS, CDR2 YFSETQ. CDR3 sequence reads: CAGHCLPGGYGYTF. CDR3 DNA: TGCGCCGGCCATTGCCTTCCGGGTGGGTATGGCTACACCTTC.

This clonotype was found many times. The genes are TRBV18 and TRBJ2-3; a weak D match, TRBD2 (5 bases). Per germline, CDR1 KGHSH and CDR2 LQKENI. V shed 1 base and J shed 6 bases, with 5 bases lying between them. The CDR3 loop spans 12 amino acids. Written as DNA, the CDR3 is TGTGCCAGCTCACCACGGGAGGATACGCAGTATTTT. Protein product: CASSPREDTQYF.

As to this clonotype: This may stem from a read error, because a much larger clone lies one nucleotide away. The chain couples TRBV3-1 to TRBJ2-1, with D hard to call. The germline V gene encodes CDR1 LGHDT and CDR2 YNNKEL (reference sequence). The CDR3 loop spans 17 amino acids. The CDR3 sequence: CACSQDYPDSYYNEQFF. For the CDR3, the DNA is TGTGCCTGCAGCCAGGATTACCCCGACTCCTACTACAATGAGCAGTTCTTC.

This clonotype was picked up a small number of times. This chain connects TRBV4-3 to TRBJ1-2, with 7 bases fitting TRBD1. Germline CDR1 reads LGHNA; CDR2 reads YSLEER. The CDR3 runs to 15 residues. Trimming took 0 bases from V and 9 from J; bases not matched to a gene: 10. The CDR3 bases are TGCGCCAGCAGCCAAGACGGCAGGGGGAGAGATCGCTACACCTTC. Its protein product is CASSQDGRGRDRYTF.

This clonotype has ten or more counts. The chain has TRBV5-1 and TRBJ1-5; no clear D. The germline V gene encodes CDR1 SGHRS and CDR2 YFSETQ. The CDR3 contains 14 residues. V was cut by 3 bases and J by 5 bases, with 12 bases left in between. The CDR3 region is CASSYVGGDQPQHF. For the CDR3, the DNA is TGCGCCAGCAGCTACGTCGGCGGAGATCAGCCCCAGCATTTT.

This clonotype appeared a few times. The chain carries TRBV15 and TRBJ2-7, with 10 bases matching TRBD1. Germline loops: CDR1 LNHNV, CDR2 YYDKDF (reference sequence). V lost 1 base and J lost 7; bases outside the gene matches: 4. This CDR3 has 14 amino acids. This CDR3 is CATSRGQGAWEQYF. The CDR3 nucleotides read TGTGCCACCAGCAGAGGACAGGGGGCATGGGAGCAGTACTTC.

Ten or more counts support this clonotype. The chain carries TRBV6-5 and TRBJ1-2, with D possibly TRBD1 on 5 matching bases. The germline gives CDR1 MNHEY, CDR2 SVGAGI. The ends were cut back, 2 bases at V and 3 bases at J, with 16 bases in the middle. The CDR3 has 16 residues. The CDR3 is CASSYRSGLGDYGYTF. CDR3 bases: TGTGCCAGCAGTTACCGCTCGGGCCTAGGGGACTATGGCTACACCTTC.

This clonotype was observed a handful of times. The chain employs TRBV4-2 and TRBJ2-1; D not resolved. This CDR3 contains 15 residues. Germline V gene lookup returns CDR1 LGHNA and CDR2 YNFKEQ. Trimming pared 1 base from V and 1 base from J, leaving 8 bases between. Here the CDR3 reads CASSQGRLSYNEQFF. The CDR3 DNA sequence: TGTGCCAGCAGCCAAGGTCGATTGTCCTACAATGAGCAGTTCTTC.

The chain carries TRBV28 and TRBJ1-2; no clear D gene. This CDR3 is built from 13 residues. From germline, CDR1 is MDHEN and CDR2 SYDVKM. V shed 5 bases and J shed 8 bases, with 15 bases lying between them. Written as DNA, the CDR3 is TGTGCCAGCAGTCTCGGGTATGGCGGAGGCTACACCTTC. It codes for CASSLGYGGGYTF.

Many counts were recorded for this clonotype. The CDR3 DNA sequence: TGCAGTGCTAAAAGGGGTTTTAAAACGGGTTATGGCTACACCTTC. This codes for CSAKRGFKTGYGYTF. This rearrangement joins TRBV20-1 to TRBJ1-2, with D possibly being TRBD1 (5 bases). This CDR3 region has 15 residues. The germline V gene has CDR1 DFQATT and CDR2 SNEGSKA (reference sequence). Trimming took 4 bases from V and 5 from J, leaving 20 bases between them.

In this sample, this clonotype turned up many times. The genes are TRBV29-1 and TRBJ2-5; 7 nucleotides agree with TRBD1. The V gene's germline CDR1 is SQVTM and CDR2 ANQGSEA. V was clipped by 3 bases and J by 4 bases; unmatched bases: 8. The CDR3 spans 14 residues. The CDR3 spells CSVEKGAQPETQYF. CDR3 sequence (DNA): TGCAGCGTTGAGAAGGGGGCGCAGCCAGAGACCCAGTACTTC.

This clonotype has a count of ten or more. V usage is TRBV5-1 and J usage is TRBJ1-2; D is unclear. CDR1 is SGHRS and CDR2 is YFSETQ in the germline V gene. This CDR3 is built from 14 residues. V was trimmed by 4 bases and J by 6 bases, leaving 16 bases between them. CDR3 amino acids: CASSVPGKGHGYTF. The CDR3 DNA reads TGCGCCAGCAGCGTCCCAGGAAAAGGACATGGCTACACCTTC.

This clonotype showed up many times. The DNA for the CDR3 is TGTGCCAGCAGCTTAAGGGGCAGCCTAGAAGCTTTCTTT. This gives the protein CASSLRGSLEAFF. The chain uses TRBV7-2 and TRBJ1-1, with TRBD1 as a possible D gene (5 bases). V dropped 2 bases and J dropped 8 bases, with 12 bases sitting between them. The length of the CDR3 is 13 residues. CDR1 is SGHTA and CDR2 is FQGNSA in the germline V gene.

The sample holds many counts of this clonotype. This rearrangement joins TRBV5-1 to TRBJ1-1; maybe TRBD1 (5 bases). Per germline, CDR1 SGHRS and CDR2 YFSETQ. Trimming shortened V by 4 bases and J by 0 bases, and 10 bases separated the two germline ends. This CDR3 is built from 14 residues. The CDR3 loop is CASSPDSLNTEAFF. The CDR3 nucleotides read TGCGCCAGCAGCCCCGACAGCCTGAACACTGAAGCTTTCTTT.